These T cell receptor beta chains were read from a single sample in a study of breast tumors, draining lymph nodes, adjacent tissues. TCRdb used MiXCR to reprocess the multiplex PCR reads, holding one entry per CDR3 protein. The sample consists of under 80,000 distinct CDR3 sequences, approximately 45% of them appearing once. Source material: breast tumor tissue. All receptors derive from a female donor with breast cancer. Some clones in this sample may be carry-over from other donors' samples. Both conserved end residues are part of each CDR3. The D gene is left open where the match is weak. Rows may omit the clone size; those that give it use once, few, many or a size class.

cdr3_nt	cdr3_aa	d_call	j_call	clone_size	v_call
TGTGCCACCCCCGGGCTGTGCTCTGGGGCCAACGTCCTGACTTTC	CATPGLCSGANVLTF	-	TRBJ2-6	few	TRBV15
TGTGCCAGCAGTTTGGAGACTAACCAAGGGACCCAGCACTTC	CASSLETNQGTQHF	-	TRBJ2-5	-	TRBV12-3/TRBV12-4
TGCAGCGGAAGCTCTGGAAACACCATATATTTT	CSGSSGNTIYF	-	TRBJ1-3	medium-sized	TRBV29-1
TGCAGTGCTAGAGACCCGGTGGCCATTACAAATTACGAGCAGCTCTTC	CSARDPVAITNYEQLF	-	TRBJ2-1	-	TRBV20-1
TGCAGCGTTGAAGGCAGGGGGCAATCTAATGAAAAACTGTTTTTT	CSVEGRGQSNEKLFF	TRBD1	TRBJ1-4	many	TRBV29-1
TGTGCCAGCAGTGAAATGGGCGGGAGGCCCTCCGATACGCAGTATTTT	CASSEMGGRPSDTQYF	TRBD2	TRBJ2-3	many	TRBV25-1
TGTGCCGGCAGCTCCCGTCGGGAGACCCAGTACTTC	CAGSSRRETQYF	-	TRBJ2-5	-	TRBV11-3
TGTGCCAGCTCACCCTCTATGATACAGGGGGCTGAGACCCAGTACTTC	CASSPSMIQGAETQYF	TRBD1	TRBJ2-5	many	TRBV18
TGCAGTGCTAGAGTACTAGCGGTGCGGGGTACGCAGTATTTT	CSARVLAVRGTQYF	TRBD2	TRBJ2-3	many	TRBV20-1
TGTGCCAGCAGCCAACCGGGAGACACAGATACGCAGTATTTT	CASSQPGDTDTQYF	-	TRBJ2-3	many	TRBV3-1
TGCGCCAGCAGCTTGGGCGGGGCCGGGTCCGGGGAGCTGTTTTTT	CASSLGGAGSGELFF	-	TRBJ2-2	many	TRBV5-1
TGTGCCAGCAATCATAGGGGTGGCGAGCAGTACTTC	CASNHRGGEQYF	-	TRBJ2-7	many	TRBV6-5
TGTGCCAGCCGAAAGGCGCGACAGAACAATGAGCAGTTCTTC	CASRKARQNNEQFF	-	TRBJ2-1	many	TRBV27
TGTGCCAGCAGCTTAGTACTCGGTGGTGAGCAGTTCTTC	CASSLVLGGEQFF	-	TRBJ2-1	many	TRBV7-3
TGCAGTGCTAGGACACTAGCGGAATCCTACGAGCAGTACTTC	CSARTLAESYEQYF	TRBD2	TRBJ2-7	many	TRBV20-1
TGTGCCATCCTCGGGGGCCGTGACCAAGAGACCCAGTACTTC	CAILGGRDQETQYF	-	TRBJ2-5	-	TRBV10-3
TGTGCCAGTAGTATAGACCCCGCGACGGCCTACTATGGCTACACCTTC	CASSIDPATAYYGYTF	-	TRBJ1-2	many	TRBV19
TGTGCCAGCAGCTCGGGACTAGCGGGGAGGCAGTACTTC	CASSSGLAGRQYF	TRBD2	TRBJ2-7	many	TRBV7-2
TGCAGTGCTAGAGTACTGGGCGAAACCTACGAGCAGTACTTC	CSARVLGETYEQYF	-	TRBJ2-7	-	TRBV20-1
TGCAGTGCTAAACTAGCGGGACTCCCCTCCGAGCAGTACTTC	CSAKLAGLPSEQYF	TRBD2	TRBJ2-7	-	TRBV20-1
TGTGCCAGCAGCCTCCTAGCCTTGAGCTCCTACAATGAGCAGTTCTTC	CASSLLALSSYNEQFF	-	TRBJ2-1	many	TRBV6-1
TGTGCCAGCAGCGTAGCTTTGCGGCAAGAGACCCAGTACTTC	CASSVALRQETQYF	-	TRBJ2-5	many	TRBV9
TGTGCCAGCAGCTTAAATCAGGGCCTCGAGCAGTACTTC	CASSLNQGLEQYF	-	TRBJ2-7	many	TRBV7-9
TGTGCCAGCAGTGACCCCCACACCTTC	CASSDPHTF	-	TRBJ1-2	many	TRBV25-1
TGTGCCAGCAGCTTAATAGGGACGGTATTCACCGGGGAGCTGTTTTTT	CASSLIGTVFTGELFF	-	TRBJ2-2	-	TRBV7-3
TGTGCCAGCAGTGTCGCTGTGAGACAAGGCCCCTTCTATGGCTACACCTTC	CASSVAVRQGPFYGYTF	-	TRBJ1-2	many	TRBV2
TGTGCCAGCAGTCACGGGGGACAGGCCTTTAACGAGCAGTACTTC	CASSHGGQAFNEQYF	TRBD1	TRBJ2-7	many	TRBV6-5
TGTGCCAGCCGCGGGGACTCTGGAAACACCATATATTTT	CASRGDSGNTIYF	-	TRBJ1-3	many	TRBV6-1
TGTGCCAGCAGCCGCGAACGGGGGGCATCAGAGACCCAGTACTTC	CASSRERGASETQYF	-	TRBJ2-5	many	TRBV4-2
TGTGCTATCTCCCCCGGGAGCGAGACCCAGTACTTC	CAISPGSETQYF	-	TRBJ2-5	few	TRBV7-6
TGTGCCAGTAGTATAGAGGACAGCCAACGGGCTGAAGCTTTCTTT	CASSIEDSQRAEAFF	-	TRBJ1-1	-	TRBV19
TGTGCCAGCAGTCACCCTCCTAGCGGGAACACCTACAATGAGCAGTTCTTC	CASSHPPSGNTYNEQFF	TRBD2	TRBJ2-1	-	TRBV6-5
TGTGCCAGCAGCTCAGAGACTAGCGGGGGGAACAATGAGCAGTTCTTC	CASSSETSGGNNEQFF	TRBD2	TRBJ2-1	-	TRBV11-2
TGTGCCAGCAGCAGCGGGACAGAAAGGGGCACTGAAGCTTTCTTT	CASSSGTERGTEAFF	TRBD1	TRBJ1-1	few	TRBV7-9
TGTGCCAGCAGCCAGCGGGTCGTGGATGAGCAGTTCTTC	CASSQRVVDEQFF	-	TRBJ2-1	-	TRBV7-2
TGTGCCAGTAGTCTCACCGGGACAATGAGTTCACCCCTCCACTTT	CASSLTGTMSSPLHF	-	TRBJ1-6	-	TRBV19
TGTGCCAGCAGCCTACAAACAGGGGGCCATGGCTACACCTTC	CASSLQTGGHGYTF	TRBD1	TRBJ1-2	many	TRBV7-2
TGTGCCAGTAGTATAAGGGCGGGAGAGGCAGATACGCAGTATTTT	CASSIRAGEADTQYF	TRBD2	TRBJ2-3	-	TRBV19
TGTGCCAGCAGTTGGGGACAGGGATCCTACGAGCAGTACTTC	CASSWGQGSYEQYF	TRBD1	TRBJ2-7	many	TRBV28
TGTGCCAGTAATAAGAGGGACGCACATAACTATGGCTACACCTTC	CASNKRDAHNYGYTF	-	TRBJ1-2	many	TRBV19
TGCAGTGCTAGTCCAGGGGGAGTGAGAGAGACCCAGTACTTC	CSASPGGVRETQYF	TRBD1	TRBJ2-5	-	TRBV20-1
TGTGCCAGCAGTCACGGGGTTGCAGATACGCAGTATTTT	CASSHGVADTQYF	-	TRBJ2-3	many	TRBV6-5
TGCGCCAGCAGCTCCAGTACAGGGGGGGCCTACGAGCAGTACTTC	CASSSSTGGAYEQYF	-	TRBJ2-7	-	TRBV5-1
TGCAGTGCCAGAATGGGGGTAGCGGGAAAGACCTACGAGCAGTACTTC	CSARMGVAGKTYEQYF	TRBD2	TRBJ2-7	-	TRBV20-1
TGTGCCAGCTCGTTAACCGGGGAGCTGTTTTTT	CASSLTGELFF	-	TRBJ2-2	many	TRBV2
TGTGCCAGCAGCCAATATGCGAGTAGGTTTGCGAATGAGCAGTTCTTC	CASSQYASRFANEQFF	-	TRBJ2-1	many	TRBV14
TGTGCCAGCAGCTCTAGGGAGGGGTCAGAGACCCAGTACTTC	CASSSREGSETQYF	TRBD2	TRBJ2-5	once	TRBV7-9
TGTGCCAGCAGACAAAATCGGCAGGGTTCCTACGAGCAGTACTTC	CASRQNRQGSYEQYF	-	TRBJ2-7	many	TRBV2
TGCAGTGCTAGGGTGTGGGTCACTGAGTTTATGACTAATGAAAAACTGTTTTTT	CSARVWVTEFMTNEKLFF	-	TRBJ1-4	-	TRBV20-1
TGTGCCAGCAGCCCCCACCCGGGTCAGCCCCAGCATTTT	CASSPHPGQPQHF	-	TRBJ1-5	many	TRBV9
TGCGGCGTTACAGGGGCAGGCTATAGCTACACCTTC	CGVTGAGYSYTF	TRBD1	TRBJ1-2	-	TRBV29-1
TGCGCCAGCAGCTTGTCTCCCGGTACCTACGAGCAGTACTTC	CASSLSPGTYEQYF	-	TRBJ2-7	medium-sized	TRBV5-1
TGTGCCAGCAGCCGTCTATCAGATACGCAGTATTTT	CASSRLSDTQYF	-	TRBJ2-3	-	TRBV11-2
TGTGCCAGCAGCTTTAGCGGTTCCTACAATGAGCAGTTCTTC	CASSFSGSYNEQFF	-	TRBJ2-1	many	TRBV7-2
TGTGCCAGCAGCGTAGACACTAGCGGGAACTCCTACAATGAGCAGTTCTTC	CASSVDTSGNSYNEQFF	TRBD2	TRBJ2-1	many	TRBV9
TGTGCCAGTAGCCTTGGACAGGTGAACACTGAAGCTTTCTTT	CASSLGQVNTEAFF	TRBD1	TRBJ1-1	few	TRBV19
TGTGCCAGCAGTTTCGACCAGCGGGGGTTAGATACGCAGTATTTT	CASSFDQRGLDTQYF	TRBD2	TRBJ2-3	few	TRBV12-3/TRBV12-4
TGTGCCAGCAGCCATATAACAGGAGAAACTTTCTTT	CASSHITGETFF	-	TRBJ1-1	-	TRBV4-2
TGTGCCAGTAGTATTTTGGCGTGGGGACAGGGGTCCGGGGCCAACGTCCTGACTTTC	CASSILAWGQGSGANVLTF	TRBD1	TRBJ2-6	many	TRBV19